These T cell receptor beta chains were read from a single sample in a study of blood T cells in healthy people across ages. TCRdb called the 5' RACE reads again in MiXCR, with one record for every CDR3 protein. The sample holds fewer than 900,000 distinct CDR3 sequences, 49% seen once. Sequencing was carried out using blood. The origin of the receptors is an older woman in good health. The CDR3 runs from the conserved cysteine through the conserved F or W. The D gene is left open where the match is weak. The size of a clone is reported for some rows only, either as once, few or many, or as a class for expanded clones.

cdr3_nt,cdr3_aa,j_call,d_call,v_call,clone_size,cdr3_length
TGCAGTGCAAACCCAACAGGAAGGGGGTACAATGAGCAGTTCTTC,CSANPTGRGYNEQFF,TRBJ2-1,NA,TRBV20-1,NA,15
TGTGCTAGCAGCCAAGGGCCCGGACAGGGGGCTCGCGATGAGCAGTTCTTC,CASSQGPGQGARDEQFF,TRBJ2-1,TRBD1,TRBV7-7,few,17
TGTGCCAGCAGCAAATACAGGGCAGGGGGGTACAATGAGCAGTTCTTC,CASSKYRAGGYNEQFF,TRBJ2-1,NA,TRBV14,NA,16
TGCAGTGCTTCTGGCAGAGTAGGGGGGGAAGAGACCCAGTACTTC,CSASGRVGGEETQYF,TRBJ2-5,NA,TRBV20-1,many,15
TGCGCCAGCAGCTTGGGTCTACAGGGGAACACTGAAGCTTTCTTT,CASSLGLQGNTEAFF,TRBJ1-1,NA,TRBV5-1,NA,15
TGTGCCAGCAGTTCCCCGGCCGGCCACTCTGGGGACACTGAAGCTTTCTTT,CASSSPAGHSGDTEAFF,TRBJ1-1,NA,TRBV27,NA,17
TGTGCCAGCAGTGACAGACAGGGGGCGAATTCGGTGTATGGCTACACCTTC,CASSDRQGANSVYGYTF,TRBJ1-2,TRBD1,TRBV6-1,NA,17
TGCAGTGCGCCGCGTAGCGGGAGCGGTACAGATACGCAGTATTTT,CSAPRSGSGTDTQYF,TRBJ2-3,TRBD2,TRBV20-1,NA,15
TGCAGTGCTAGAGACCGGGCCTCTAATAATTCACCCCTCCACTTT,CSARDRASNNSPLHF,TRBJ1-6,NA,TRBV20-1,NA,15
TGTGCCAGCAGGACGGGTTTCCCGAACACTGAAGCTTTCTTT,CASRTGFPNTEAFF,TRBJ1-1,NA,TRBV28,NA,14